A selection of T cell receptor beta chains follows, all from one sample in a study of a mutant IDH1 vaccine in newly diagnosed glioma. Only in-frame clones appear in the TCRdb table, and some are missing; sequencing was by immunoSEQ multiplex PCR. This table has roughly 30,000 clones, approximately 82% appearing once. Antigens for these TCRs are unknown. Sequenced material: PBMCs, taken from a glioma patient whose treatment included an IDH1 peptide vaccine. Every receptor here comes from a woman under 40 with glioma. CDR3s include the opening cysteine and the closing phenylalanine or tryptophan. D genes are given only for firm matches. Rows give clone size only sometimes, using once, few, many, or a class for an expanded clone.

.	TRBV7-2	.	TRBJ2-7	14	CASREQGGSYEQYF	TGTGCCAGCAGGGAGCAGGGGGGATCCTACGAGCAGTACTTC
.	TRBV4-2	.	TRBJ2-2	17	CASSQGVGGQLTGELFF	TGTGCCAGCAGCCAAGGGGTCGGGGGCCAGCTCACCGGGGAGCTGTTTTTT
TRBD1	TRBV6-5	.	TRBJ2-5	15	CASSRTTGGQETQYF	TGTGCCAGCAGTCGAACGACAGGGGGCCAAGAGACCCAGTACTTC
.	TRBV6-6	.	TRBJ1-1	13	CASIQGGSTEAFF	TGTGCCAGCATTCAAGGGGGGAGCACTGAAGCTTTCTTT
.	TRBV19	.	TRBJ1-1	15	CASSIQGRLNTEAFF	TGTGCCAGTAGTATACAGGGGCGACTGAACACTGAAGCTTTCTTT
.	TRBV11-2	.	TRBJ2-3	15	CASSLTAGNTDTQYF	TGTGCCAGCAGCCTGACCGCGGGAAACACAGATACGCAGTATTTT
.	TRBV5-1	.	TRBJ1-2	16	CASSLGRLLGDYGYTF	TGCGCCAGCAGCTTGGGACGGCTGCTGGGGGACTATGGCTACACCTTC
.	TRBV6-5	.	TRBJ2-7	14	CASSGSRQPYEQYF	TGTGCCAGCAGTGGGAGTCGACAGCCTTACGAGCAGTACTTC
TRBD2	TRBV29-1	.	TRBJ2-7	15	CSARDSGGTSYEQYF	TGCAGCGCCCGGGACAGCGGGGGGACCTCCTACGAGCAGTACTTC
TRBD1	TRBV6-1	.	TRBJ2-6	18	CASSGGQTILSGANVLTF	TGTGCCAGCAGTGGGGGACAGACTATTCTCTCTGGGGCCAACGTCCTGACTTTC
.	TRBV4-1	.	TRBJ1-1	15	CASSQRVGGRGEAFF	TGCGCCAGCAGCCAAAGGGTGGGGGGGCGCGGTGAAGCTTTCTTT
.	TRBV18	few	TRBJ1-6	16	CASSLDTLNNNSPLHF	TGTGCCAGCTCCTTGGACACCCTAAACAATAATTCACCCCTCCACTTT
.	TRBV5-4	few	TRBJ2-5	11	CASSFRETQYF	TGTGCCAGCAGCTTTCGGGAGACCCAGTACTTC
.	TRBV9	.	TRBJ1-1	15	CASSGALRGDTEAFF	TGTGCCAGCAGCGGAGCTCTGAGGGGGGACACTGAAGCTTTCTTT
.	TRBV4-1	.	TRBJ1-1	15	CASSQEGRGVTEAFF	TGCGCCAGCAGCCAAGAGGGACGGGGGGTAACTGAAGCTTTCTTT
.	TRBV18	.	TRBJ2-2	16	CASSPPEGRNTGELFF	TGTGCCAGCTCACCCCCCGAAGGGAGGAACACCGGGGAGCTGTTTTTT
TRBD1	TRBV19	.	TRBJ2-7	14	CASSSRQGNDEQYF	TGTGCCAGTAGTAGTCGACAGGGGAACGACGAGCAGTACTTC
TRBD1	TRBV6-5	.	TRBJ1-2	14	CASSGTGVGYGYTF	TGTGCCAGCAGTGGTACAGGGGTGGGCTATGGCTACACCTTC
.	TRBV5-4	.	TRBJ2-2	16	CASSLGTARNTGELFF	TGTGCCAGCAGCTTAGGGACTGCCCGAAACACCGGGGAGCTGTTTTTT
TRBD1	TRBV13	.	TRBJ2-4	16	CASSGRDRLAKNIQYF	TGTGCCAGCAGCGGAAGGGACAGACTAGCCAAAAACATTCAGTACTTC
TRBD1	TRBV5-4	.	TRBJ2-2	13	CAATGLVAGELFF	TGTGCCGCGACAGGGTTGGTGGCCGGGGAGCTGTTTTTT
.	TRBV7-2	.	TRBJ1-5	15	CASSLERGLNQPQHF	TGTGCCAGCAGCTTAGAGAGGGGCCTTAATCAGCCCCAGCATTTT
TRBD1	TRBV5-1	.	TRBJ1-2	15	CASGDGTGDAWGYTF	TGCGCCAGCGGGGACGGGACAGGAGACGCTTGGGGCTACACCTTC
.	TRBV5-4	once	TRBJ1-2	13	CASSLSTGLGYTF	TGTGCCAGCAGCTTGAGTACGGGCCTCGGCTACACCTTC
TRBD1	TRBV6-6	few	TRBJ1-1	12	CASSPTTGPAFF	TGTGCCAGCAGTCCAACGACAGGGCCAGCTTTCTTT
.	TRBV25-1	.	TRBJ2-1	12	CASSESPNEQFF	TGTGCCAGCAGTGAATCCCCCAATGAGCAGTTCTTC
.	TRBV5-4	.	TRBJ2-6	16	CASSLGTLGGANVLTF	TGTGCCAGCAGCTTGGGCACCCTTGGAGGGGCCAACGTCCTGACTTTC
.	TRBV7-2	.	TRBJ2-5	15	CASSPKAGLQETQYF	TGTGCCAGCAGCCCAAAAGCAGGCCTTCAAGAGACCCAGTACTTC
.	TRBV4-3	.	TRBJ2-1	16	CASSQEPISGYNEQFF	TGCGCCAGCAGCCAAGAACCTATCTCAGGCTACAATGAGCAGTTCTTC
.	TRBV5-6	few	TRBJ1-3	17	CASSLESVPSSGNTIYF	TGTGCCAGCAGCTTGGAGTCGGTGCCTTCCTCTGGAAACACCATATATTTT
.	TRBV9	.	TRBJ1-2	15	CASSPPFGEGYGYTF	TGTGCCAGCAGCCCCCCCTTTGGGGAAGGCTATGGCTACACCTTC
.	TRBV29-1	medium-sized	TRBJ1-2	12	CSVDSSRDGYTF	TGCAGCGTCGATAGCTCCAGGGATGGCTACACCTTC
TRBD1	TRBV20-1	.	TRBJ1-1	9	CSQGAEAFF	TGCAGCCAGGGGGCTGAAGCTTTCTTT
.	TRBV29-1	.	TRBJ2-5	14	CSVELGTGKETQYF	TGCAGCGTTGAACTAGGGACGGGTAAAGAGACCCAGTACTTC
TRBD1	TRBV5-1	.	TRBJ1-1	13	CASRPDRDTEAFF	TGCGCCAGCAGACCTGACAGGGACACTGAAGCTTTCTTT
.	TRBV5-1	once	TRBJ1-2	14	CASSLVPSLYGYTF	TGCGCCAGCAGCTTGGTCCCCAGCCTCTATGGCTACACCTTC
TRBD1	TRBV30	.	TRBJ1-4	15	CAWAEGAGGNEKLFF	TGTGCCTGGGCCGAGGGGGCGGGGGGGAATGAAAAACTGTTTTTT
.	TRBV30	.	TRBJ1-2	12	CAWDGGRIDYTF	TGTGCCTGGGACGGGGGACGGATAGACTACACCTTC
.	TRBV29-1	.	TRBJ1-4	14	CSVEEGREGEKLFF	TGCAGCGTTGAAGAGGGTAGGGAAGGTGAAAAACTGTTTTTT
TRBD1	TRBV13	.	TRBJ1-4	19	CASSQRTGRMRETNEKLFF	TGTGCCAGCAGCCAAAGGACAGGGAGAATGAGGGAGACTAATGAAAAACTGTTTTTT
.	TRBV18	.	TRBJ1-4	13	CASSPYVLEKLFF	TGTGCCAGCTCACCATACGTTCTTGAAAAACTGTTTTTT
TRBD1	TRBV7-8	.	TRBJ1-5	15	CASSLVGDRDQPQHF	TGTGCCAGCAGCTTAGTGGGGGACAGGGATCAGCCCCAGCATTTT
.	TRBV5-3	.	TRBJ2-1	16	CARSLDAGALLTEQFF	TGTGCCAGAAGCTTGGACGCGGGGGCCCTTTTGACTGAGCAGTTCTTC
.	TRBV11-2	.	TRBJ1-1	13	CASSTGLNTEAFF	TGTGCCAGCAGCACAGGGTTGAACACTGAAGCTTTCTTT
.	TRBV7-7	.	TRBJ2-5	14	CASSPLGFQETQYF	TGTGCTAGCAGCCCATTGGGATTCCAAGAGACCCAGTACTTC
.	TRBV5-1	.	TRBJ1-4	14	CASSLDSTNEKLFF	TGCGCCAGCAGCTTGGACTCAACTAATGAAAAACTGTTTTTT
.	TRBV14	.	TRBJ2-3	15	CASSLRSPYTDTQYF	TGTGCCAGCAGCCTCAGGTCACCCTACACAGATACGCAGTATTTT
.	TRBV6-5	.	TRBJ2-7	15	CASSYSNRVSYEQYF	TGTGCCAGCAGTTACTCGAACAGGGTCTCCTACGAGCAGTACTTC
.	TRBV7-7	medium-sized	TRBJ2-1	15	CASSNSILSYNEQFF	TGTGCTAGCAGCAACAGCATTCTCTCCTACAATGAGCAGTTCTTC
.	TRBV7-9	.	TRBJ1-1	13	CASSRGAGFLSFF	TGTGCCAGCAGCCGGGGCGCAGGGTTTCTATCTTTCTTT
.	TRBV20-1	.	TRBJ2-7	11	CSARQGYEQYF	TGCAGTGCTAGACAGGGATACGAGCAGTACTTC
.	TRBV5-1	.	TRBJ1-1	14	CASSFNLGDAEAFF	TGCGCCAGCAGCTTCAACCTAGGGGACGCTGAAGCTTTCTTT
TRBD1	TRBV5-1	.	TRBJ1-1	15	CASSLDMTGFTEAFF	TGCGCCAGCAGCTTGGATATGACAGGGTTCACTGAAGCTTTCTTT
.	TRBV19	.	TRBJ1-1	11	CASSPGGEAFF	TGTGCCAGTAGTCCGGGGGGGGAAGCTTTCTTT
.	TRBV4-1	.	TRBJ1-2	15	CASSQDRGREAGYTF	TGCGCCAGCAGCCAAGATAGGGGCAGGGAGGCGGGCTACACCTTC